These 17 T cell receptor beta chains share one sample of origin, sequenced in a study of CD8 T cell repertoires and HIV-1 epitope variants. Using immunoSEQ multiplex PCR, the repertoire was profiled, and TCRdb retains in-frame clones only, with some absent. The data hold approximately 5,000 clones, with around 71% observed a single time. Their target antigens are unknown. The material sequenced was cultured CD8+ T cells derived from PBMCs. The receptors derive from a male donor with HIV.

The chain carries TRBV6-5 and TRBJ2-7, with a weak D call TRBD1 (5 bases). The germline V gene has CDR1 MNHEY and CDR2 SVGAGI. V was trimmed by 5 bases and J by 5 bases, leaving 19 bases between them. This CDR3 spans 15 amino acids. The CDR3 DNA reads TGTGCCAGCAGTATAGGGGCCCGCCCCTTACACGAGCAGTACTTC. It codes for CASSIGARPLHEQYF.

CDR3 region: CASSTDRGDEKLFF. CDR3 sequence (DNA): TGTGCCAGCAGCACGGACAGGGGGGATGAAAAACTGTTTTTT. The gene calls are TRBV9 and TRBJ1-4; 10 bases agree with TRBD1. Trimming removed 4 bases from V and 6 bases from J; junction bases left unmatched: 3. The germline gives CDR1 SGDLS, CDR2 YYNGEE. This CDR3 has 14 residues.

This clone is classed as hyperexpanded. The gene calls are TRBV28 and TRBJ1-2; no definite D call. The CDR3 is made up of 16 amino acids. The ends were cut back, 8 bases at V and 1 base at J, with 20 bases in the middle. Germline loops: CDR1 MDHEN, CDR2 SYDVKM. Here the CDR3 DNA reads TGTGCCAGCGGCTTATATCCCTTGGACCTTAACTATGGCTACACCTTC. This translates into CASGLYPLDLNYGYTF.

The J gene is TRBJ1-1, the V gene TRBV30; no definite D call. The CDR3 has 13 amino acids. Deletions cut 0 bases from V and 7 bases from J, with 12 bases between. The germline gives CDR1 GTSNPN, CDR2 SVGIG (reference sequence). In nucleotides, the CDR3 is TGTGCCTGGAGTGTACAACCGAGCAGTGAAGCTTTCTTT. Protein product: CAWSVQPSSEAFF.

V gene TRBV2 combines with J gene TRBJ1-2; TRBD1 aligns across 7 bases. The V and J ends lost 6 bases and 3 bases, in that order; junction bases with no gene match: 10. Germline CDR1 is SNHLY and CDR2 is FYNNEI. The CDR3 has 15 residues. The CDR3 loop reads CASRANRGIHYGYTF. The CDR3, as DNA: TGTGCCAGCAGGGCTAACAGGGGAATCCACTATGGCTACACCTTC.

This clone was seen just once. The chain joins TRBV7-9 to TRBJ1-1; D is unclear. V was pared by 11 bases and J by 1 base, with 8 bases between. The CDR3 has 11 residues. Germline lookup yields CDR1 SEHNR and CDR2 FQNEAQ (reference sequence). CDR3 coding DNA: TGTGCCGCCGGTCCGAACACTGAAGCTTTCTTT. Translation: CAAGPNTEAFF.

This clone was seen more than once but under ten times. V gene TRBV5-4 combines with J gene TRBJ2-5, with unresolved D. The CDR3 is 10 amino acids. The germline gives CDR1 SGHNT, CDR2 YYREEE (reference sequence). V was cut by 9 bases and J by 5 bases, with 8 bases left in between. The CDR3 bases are TGTGCCACCCCAGCGGAGACCCAGTACTTC. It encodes CATPAETQYF.

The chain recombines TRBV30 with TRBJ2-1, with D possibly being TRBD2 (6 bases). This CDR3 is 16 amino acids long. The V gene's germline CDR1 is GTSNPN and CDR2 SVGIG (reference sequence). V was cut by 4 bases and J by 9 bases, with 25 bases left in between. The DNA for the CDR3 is TGTGCCTGGATCCCGAGGCCGGCGGGGCCCCGGGGTGAGCAGTTCTTC. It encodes CAWIPRPAGPRGEQFF. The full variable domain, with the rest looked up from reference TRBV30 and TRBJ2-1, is SQTIHQWPATLVQPVGSPLSLECTVEGTSNPNLYWYRQAAGRGLQLLFYSVGIGQISSEVPQNLSASRPQDRQFILSSKKLLLSDSGFYLCAWIPRPAGPRGEQFFGPGTRLTVL.

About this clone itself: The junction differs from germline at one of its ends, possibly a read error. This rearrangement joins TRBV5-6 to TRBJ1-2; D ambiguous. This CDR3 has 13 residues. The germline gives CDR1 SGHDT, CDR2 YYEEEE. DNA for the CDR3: TGTGCCAGCAGTTTGGGTGGAGGCTATGGCTACACCTTC. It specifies CASSLGGGYGYTF.

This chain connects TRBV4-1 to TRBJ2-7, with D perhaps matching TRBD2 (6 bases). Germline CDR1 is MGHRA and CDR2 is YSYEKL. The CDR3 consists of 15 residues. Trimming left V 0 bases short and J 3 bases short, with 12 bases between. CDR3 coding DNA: TGCGCCAGCAGCCAAGATCCCGGGAGCTACTACGAGCAGTACTTC. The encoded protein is CASSQDPGSYYEQYF.

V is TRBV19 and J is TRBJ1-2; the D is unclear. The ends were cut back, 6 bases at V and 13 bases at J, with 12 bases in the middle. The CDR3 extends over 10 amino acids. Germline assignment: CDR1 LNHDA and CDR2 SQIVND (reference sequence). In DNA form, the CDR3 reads TGTGCCAGTAGAAGCAGCAGCTGCACCTTC. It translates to CASRSSSCTF.

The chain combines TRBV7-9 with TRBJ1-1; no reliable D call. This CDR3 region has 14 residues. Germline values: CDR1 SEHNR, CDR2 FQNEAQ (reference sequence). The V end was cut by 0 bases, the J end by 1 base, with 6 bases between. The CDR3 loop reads CASSLAGRNTEAFF. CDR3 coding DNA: TGTGCCAGCAGCTTAGCGGGTCGGAACACTGAAGCTTTCTTT. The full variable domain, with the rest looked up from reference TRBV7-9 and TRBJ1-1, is DTGVSQNPRHKITKRGQNVTFRCDPISEHNRLYWYRQTLGQGPEFLTYFQNEAQLEKSRLLSDRFSAERPKGSFSTLEIQRTEQGDSAMYLCASSLAGRNTEAFFGQGTRLTVV.

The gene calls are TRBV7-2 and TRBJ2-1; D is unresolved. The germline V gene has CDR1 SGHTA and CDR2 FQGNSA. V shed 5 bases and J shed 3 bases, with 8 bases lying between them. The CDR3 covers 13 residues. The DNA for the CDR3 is TGTGCCAGCAGCCCAGCAGGCTACAATGAGCAGTTCTTC. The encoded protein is CASSPAGYNEQFF.

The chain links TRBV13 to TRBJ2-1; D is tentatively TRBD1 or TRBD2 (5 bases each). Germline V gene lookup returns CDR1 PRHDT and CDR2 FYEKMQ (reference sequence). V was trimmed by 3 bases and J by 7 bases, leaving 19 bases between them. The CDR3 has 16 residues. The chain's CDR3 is CASSFWGSAVENEQFF. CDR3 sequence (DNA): TGTGCCAGCAGCTTTTGGGGGAGCGCTGTTGAAAATGAGCAGTTCTTC.

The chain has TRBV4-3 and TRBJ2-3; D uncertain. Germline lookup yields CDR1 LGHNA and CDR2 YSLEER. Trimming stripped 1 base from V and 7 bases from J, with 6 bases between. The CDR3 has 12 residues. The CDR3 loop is CASSQGSNTQYF. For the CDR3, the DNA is TGCGCCAGCAGCCAAGGGTCTAATACGCAGTATTTT.

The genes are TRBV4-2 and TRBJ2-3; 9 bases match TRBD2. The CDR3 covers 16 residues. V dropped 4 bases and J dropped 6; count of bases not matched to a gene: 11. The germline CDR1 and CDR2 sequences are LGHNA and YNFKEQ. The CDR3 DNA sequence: TGTGCCAGCAGCCCCACCAGCGGGGGGACACAGGATACGCAGTATTTT. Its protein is CASSPTSGGTQDTQYF.

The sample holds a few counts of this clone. DNA of the CDR3: TGTGCCACCAGCAGACGGGGGGACTATGGCTACACCTTC. Translation: CATSRRGDYGYTF. J is TRBJ1-2 and V is TRBV15, with D perhaps TRBD1 (5 bases). The CDR3 extends over 13 amino acids. Per germline, CDR1 LNHNV and CDR2 YYDKDF (reference sequence). Trimming left V 2 bases short and J 3 bases short, with 7 bases between. The full variable domain, its missing parts supplied by reference TRBV15 and TRBJ1-2, is DAMVIQNPRYQVTQFGKPVTLSCSQTLNHNVMYWYQQKSSQAPKLLFHYYDKDFNNEADTPDNFQSRRPNTSFCFLDIRSPGLGDTAMYLCATSRRGDYGYTFGSGTRLTVV.